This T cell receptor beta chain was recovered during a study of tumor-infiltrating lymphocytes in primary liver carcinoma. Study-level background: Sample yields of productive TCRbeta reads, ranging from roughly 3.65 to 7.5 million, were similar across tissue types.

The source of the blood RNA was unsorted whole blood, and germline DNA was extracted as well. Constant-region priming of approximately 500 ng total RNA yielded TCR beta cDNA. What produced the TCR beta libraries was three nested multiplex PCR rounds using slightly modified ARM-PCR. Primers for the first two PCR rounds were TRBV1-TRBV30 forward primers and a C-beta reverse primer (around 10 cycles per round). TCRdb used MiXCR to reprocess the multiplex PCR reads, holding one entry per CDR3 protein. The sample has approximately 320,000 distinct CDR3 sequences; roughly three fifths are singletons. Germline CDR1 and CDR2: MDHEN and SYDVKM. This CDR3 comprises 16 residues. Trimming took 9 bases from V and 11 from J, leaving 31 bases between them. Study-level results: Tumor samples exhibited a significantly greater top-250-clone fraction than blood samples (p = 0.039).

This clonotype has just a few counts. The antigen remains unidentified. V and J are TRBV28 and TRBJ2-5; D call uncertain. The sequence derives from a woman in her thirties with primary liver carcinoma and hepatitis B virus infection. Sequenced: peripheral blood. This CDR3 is CASSPVSGSGLGIQYF. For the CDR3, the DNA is TGTGCCAGTAGCCCTGTTTCCGGGTCGGGTCTAGGGATTCAGTACTTC.